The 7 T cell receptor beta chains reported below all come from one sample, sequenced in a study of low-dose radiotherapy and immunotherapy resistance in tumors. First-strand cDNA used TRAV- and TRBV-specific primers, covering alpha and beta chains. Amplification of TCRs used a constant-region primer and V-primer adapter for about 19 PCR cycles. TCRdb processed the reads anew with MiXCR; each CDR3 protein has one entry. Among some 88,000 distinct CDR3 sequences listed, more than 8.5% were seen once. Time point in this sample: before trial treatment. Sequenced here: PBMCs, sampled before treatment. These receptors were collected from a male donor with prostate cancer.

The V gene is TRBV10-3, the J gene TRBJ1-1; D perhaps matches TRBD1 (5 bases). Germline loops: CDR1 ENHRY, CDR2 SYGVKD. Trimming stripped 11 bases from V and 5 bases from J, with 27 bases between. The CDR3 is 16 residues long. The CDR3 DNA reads TGTGCCGCACGGGGCCTTGTGGGGCAGGGTGGAACTGAAGCTTTCTTT. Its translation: CAARGLVGQGGTEAFF.

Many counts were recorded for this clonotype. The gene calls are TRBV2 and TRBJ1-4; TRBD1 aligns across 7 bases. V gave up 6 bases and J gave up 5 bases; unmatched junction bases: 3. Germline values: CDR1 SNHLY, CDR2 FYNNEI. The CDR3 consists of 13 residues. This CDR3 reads CASRDRPNEKLFF. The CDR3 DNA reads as TGTGCCAGCAGGGACAGGCCGAATGAAAAACTGTTTTTT.

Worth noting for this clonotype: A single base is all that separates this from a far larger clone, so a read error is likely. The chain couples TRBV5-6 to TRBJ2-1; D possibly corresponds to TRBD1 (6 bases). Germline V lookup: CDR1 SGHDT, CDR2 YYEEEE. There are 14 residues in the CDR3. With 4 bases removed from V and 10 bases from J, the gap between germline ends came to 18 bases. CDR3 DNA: TGTGCCAGCAGCCGGCAGGACAGATCCTACGAGCAGTTCTTC. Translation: CASSRQDRSYEQFF.

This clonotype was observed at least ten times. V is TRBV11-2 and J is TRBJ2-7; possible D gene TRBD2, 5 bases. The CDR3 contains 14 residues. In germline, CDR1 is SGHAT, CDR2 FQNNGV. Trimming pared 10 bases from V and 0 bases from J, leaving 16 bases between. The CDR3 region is CAISRERLSYEQYF. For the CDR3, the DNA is TGTGCCATCTCAAGGGAGCGTCTCTCCTACGAGCAGTACTTC.

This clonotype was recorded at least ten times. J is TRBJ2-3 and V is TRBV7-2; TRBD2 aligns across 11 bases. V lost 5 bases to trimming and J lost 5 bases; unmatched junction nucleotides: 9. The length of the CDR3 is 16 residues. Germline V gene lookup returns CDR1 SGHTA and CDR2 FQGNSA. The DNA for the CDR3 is TGTGCCAGCAGCCGACTCGGACTAGCGGGTAGAGATACGCAGTATTTT. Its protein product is CASSRLGLAGRDTQYF.

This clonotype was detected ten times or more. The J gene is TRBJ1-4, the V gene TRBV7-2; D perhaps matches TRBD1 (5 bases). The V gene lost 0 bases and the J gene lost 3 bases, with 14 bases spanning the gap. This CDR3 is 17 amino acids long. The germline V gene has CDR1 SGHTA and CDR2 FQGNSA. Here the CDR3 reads CASSLALGASANEKLFF. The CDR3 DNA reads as TGTGCCAGCAGCTTAGCGCTTGGGGCGTCGGCTAATGAAAAACTGTTTTTT.

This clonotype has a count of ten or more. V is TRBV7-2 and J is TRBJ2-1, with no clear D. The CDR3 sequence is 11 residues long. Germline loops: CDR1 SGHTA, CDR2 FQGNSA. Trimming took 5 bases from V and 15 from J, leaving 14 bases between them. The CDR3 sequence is CASSEVGVRFF. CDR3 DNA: TGTGCCAGCAGCGAAGTCGGAGTGAGGTTCTTC. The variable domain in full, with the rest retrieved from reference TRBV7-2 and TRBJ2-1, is GAGVSQSPSNKVTEKGKDVELRCDPISGHTALYWYRQSLGQGLEFLIYFQGNSAPDKSGLPSDRFSAERTGGSVSTLTIQRTQQEDSAVYLCASSEVGVRFFGPGTRLTVL.